The entry that follows covers one T cell receptor (beta chain) sequence. The record originates from a study of blood T cell repertoires in COVID-19. Study summary: T cells, B-cell-depleted T cells, or PBMCs provided the cDNA or gDNA that served as material.

Germline-derived CDR1 and CDR2 are MNHEY and SMNVEV (reference sequence). The CDR3 has 16 amino acids. V lost 0 bases, J lost 4 bases, and 4 bases stayed unmatched. The assay was immunoSEQ multiplex PCR, and TCRdb's table has in-frame clones only and misses some. The table has approximately 270,000 clones, about 79% seen once. The sequence came from a man of 80 years or more with acute or convalescent COVID-19. The rearrangement joins TRBV27 to TRBJ2-7; TRBD2 agrees at 12 bases. The material sequenced was peripheral blood. The CDR3 region has the DNA TGTGCCAGCAGTTTATCGTTCCTAGCGGGAGGGTACGAGCAGTACTTC. Encoded protein: CASSLSFLAGGYEQYF.